Listed below are T cell receptor beta chains from one sample, sequenced in a study of immune cell composition in non-small cell lung cancer. TCRdb keeps only in-frame clones here, not all; method: immunoSEQ multiplex PCR. The sample lists some 3,900 clones, around 68% occurring once. The sample consisted of lung tumor tissue. These receptors all stem from a human donor with non-small cell lung cancer. CDR3s include the opening cysteine and the closing phenylalanine or tryptophan. The D gene is left open where the match is weak.

.	TRBJ1-5	10	TRBV6-6	CASEEQPQHF
.	TRBJ1-1	15	TRBV4-1	CASSQEGGGNTEAFF
.	TRBJ1-1	14	TRBV19	CASKLRGRNTEAFF
.	TRBJ2-1	15	TRBV11-3	CASSLSGMGYNEQFF
.	TRBJ2-7	13	TRBV4-2	CASSRTTAYEQYF
TRBD1	TRBJ1-1	14	TRBV19	CASSMGHQGAEAFF
TRBD1	TRBJ1-1	16	TRBV28	CASSLLGTGPNTEAFF
.	TRBJ1-3	12	TRBV29-1	CSVDPGRNTIYF
TRBD1	TRBJ1-1	15	TRBV7-2	CASSPAPGQGSEAFF
.	TRBJ2-3	15	TRBV28	CASSNTGTGTDTQYF
.	TRBJ1-1	14	TRBV28	CASFRGTVNTEAFF
TRBD2	TRBJ2-5	16	TRBV15	CATSRGGRADMETQYF
.	TRBJ2-1	14	TRBV28	CASSLSPGGNEQFF
.	TRBJ2-1	15	TRBV9	CASSATPSSYNEQFF
.	TRBJ2-1	15	TRBV4-2	CASSQGRYSYNEQFF
TRBD2	TRBJ2-3	14	TRBV4-1	CASTGTRGTDTQYF
.	TRBJ2-2	14	TRBV9	CASSMDINTGELFF
.	TRBJ1-1	16	TRBV10-3	CAISGGGITRGTEAFF
TRBD2	TRBJ2-1	17	TRBV7-2	CASSPAPSGTSGNEQFF
TRBD1	TRBJ1-5	15	TRBV5-5	CASSLVDRDHQPQHF
TRBD1	TRBJ1-1	13	TRBV29-1	CSVKLTGALSAFF
TRBD1	TRBJ1-1	13	TRBV4-3	CASSQTGVTEAFF
.	TRBJ1-1	14	TRBV10-3	CATSGTGENTEAFF
.	TRBJ1-4	13	TRBV5-1	CASSTATNEKLFF
.	TRBJ1-1	14	TRBV7-8	CASSRRLADTEAFF
TRBD2	TRBJ2-1	14	TRBV5-1	CASSRLAANNEQFF